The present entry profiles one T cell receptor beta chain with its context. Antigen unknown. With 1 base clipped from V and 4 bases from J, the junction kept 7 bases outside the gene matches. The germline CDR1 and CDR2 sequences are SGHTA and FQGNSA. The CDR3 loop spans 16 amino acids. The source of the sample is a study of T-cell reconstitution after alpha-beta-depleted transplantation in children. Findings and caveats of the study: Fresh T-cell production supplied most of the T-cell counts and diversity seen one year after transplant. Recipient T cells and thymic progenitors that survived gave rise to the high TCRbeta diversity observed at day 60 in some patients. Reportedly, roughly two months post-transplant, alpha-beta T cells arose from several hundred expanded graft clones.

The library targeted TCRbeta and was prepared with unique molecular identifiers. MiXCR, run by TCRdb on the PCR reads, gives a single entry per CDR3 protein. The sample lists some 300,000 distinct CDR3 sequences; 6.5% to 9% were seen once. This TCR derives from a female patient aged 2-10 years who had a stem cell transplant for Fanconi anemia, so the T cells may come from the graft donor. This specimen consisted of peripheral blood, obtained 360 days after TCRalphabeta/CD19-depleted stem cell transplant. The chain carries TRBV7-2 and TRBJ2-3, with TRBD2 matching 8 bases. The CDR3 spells CASSLDVRGAADTQYF. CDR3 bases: TGTGCCAGCAGCTTAGATGTGCGGGGGGCCGCAGATACGCAGTATTTT.